Reported below is one TCR beta chain. Its recognized antigen is unknown. No base qualities exist here, and no much larger clone lies one base off it. This sample was taken from a study of blood T cells in healthy people across ages (dated by TCRdb to the mid-2010s). Some background on the complete study: In model experiments, roughly one uniquely barcoded TCR beta cDNA molecule per two T cells was captured by template switching. The study analyzed two additional independent replicas of 1 million unique cDNA reads from the same blood draw for two donors, one aged 18 to 30 and one aged 80 or older. To avoid experimental bias, donors of different ages were randomly spread across the sequencing lanes. The study measured age-related changes in TCR beta repertoire diversity using deep sequencing normalized with unique cDNA molecular identifiers. Donors were grouped into four age groups: young (average approximately 15 years), middle-aged (39), aged (roughly 62) and long-lived (roughly 80). The investigation overall reported the following: Bulk unsorted PBMC profiling prevented conclusive comparison of naive and antigen-experienced compartments. Observed TCR beta diversity per million T cells fell roughly linearly with age, and a significant reduction was already apparent by age roughly 41. Compared with the aged group, the long-lived group had more naive CD4+ T cells, fewer expanded clones and increased TCR diversity, suggesting age selection. Estimates of total diversity based on one million sequenced T cells were considered lower bounds and underestimates. Donor CMV infection status was unknown, potentially confounding age-related changes in expanded clonotypes. Observed TCR beta diversity correlated strongly with the percentage of naive T cells measured by flow cytometry.

The method behind the library was 5' RACE. Sequencing was performed on an Illumina HiSeq 2500. A second PCR of about 7 to 12 cycles was run with a J-beta primer mix and a sample-barcoded 5' primer. A template-switch 5' adaptor carrying 12 random nucleotides introduced a unique molecular identifier onto each TCR beta cDNA molecule. Each sample yielded at least 3 million CDR3-containing paired-end reads. The Mint cDNA synthesis kit, primed by a TRBC-specific oligonucleotide, was used to synthesize first-strand cDNA from all RNA. All cDNA was treated with uracil-DNA glycosylase and then went through a first 18-cycle PCR with the universal primers M1SS and BC2_uni_R. In the authors' own workflow: For normalization, 1 million high-quality reads were randomly selected from each sample, with every read carrying a distinct molecular identifier. Instead of being binned into consensus sequences, reads with shared molecular identifiers were discarded. MiTCR, set to a Q25 quality threshold and the strictest error-elimination algorithm, was used for CDR3 identification, clonotype clustering and error correction. A nonparametric unseen species model with Euler transformation was used to estimate lower-bound total TCR beta diversity. TCRdb cleaned the public reads at Q25 with fastp, built clones with MiXCR and kept in-frame beta chains. Each record represents a unique CDR3 protein, reported with the most common genes and DNA among its rows. The V and J calls were determined by TCRdb, not by the authors. The sample includes approximately 290,000 distinct CDR3 sequences, with around 27% observed a single time. The ten most abundant clones make up roughly 30% of the sample.

Donors were a few dozen systemically healthy Caucasian individuals from Russia aged roughly 6 to 90 years. Each donor gave ten milliliters of peripheral blood, drawn into EDTA-treated Vacutainer tubes. PBMCs were isolated by Ficoll-Paque density-gradient centrifugation, with at least 7 million obtained per sample. Trizol reagent was used to extract total RNA from the PBMCs, yielding at least 5.5 micrograms per sample. Naive CD45RAhigh/CD27high T cell percentages were measured by flow cytometry on a PBMC aliquot from every donor. As encoded in the germline V gene, CDR1 is MGHRA while CDR2 is YSYEKL. V and J lose 0 bases and 3 bases, and a span of 9 bases separates them. The CDR3 contains 14 residues, cysteine and phenylalanine counted. This entry keeps only the CDR3 DNA: 42 bases, framed from base 1.

Material: blood. This receptor was taken from a woman aged 70 to 79 in good health. The rearrangement combines TRBV4-1 with TRBJ2-7; a confident D gene designation cannot be given. The nucleotide sequence is TGCGCCAGCAGCCAAGAGCTCCTCCTCTACGAGCAGTACTTC. Translation gives CASSQELLLYEQYF.